This T cell receptor beta chain was sequenced in a study of radiation and T cells in renal cell carcinoma. General study findings and limits: Baseline intratumoral clonotype presence is unknown without pretreatment biopsies.

Described time point: blood 4 weeks post-SBRT, at nephrectomy. Treatment described: 15 Gy SBRT to primary tumor, nephrectomy 4 weeks later. Nephrectomy followed 15 Gy stereotactic body radiation by 4 weeks. To note about this clone: Antigen: not known.

TCRdb's table, derived via immunoSEQ multiplex PCR, lists solely in-frame clones and lacks some. The data contain under 100,000 clones, approximately 82% of them singletons. Germline CDR1 and CDR2: SGDLS and YYNGEE. Trimming stripped 0 bases from V and 0 bases from J, with 8 bases between. The CDR3 spans 15 residues. This chain joins TRBV9 and TRBJ2-3; tentatively, D is TRBD2 (5 bases). The input for sequencing was blood, taken from a patient whose treatment included radiotherapy and nephrectomy. This clonotype was obtained from a man aged 55 to 69 with renal cell carcinoma. CDR3 coding DNA: TGTGCCAGCAGCGTAGAGCGGTCTAGCACAGATACGCAGTATTTT. Its protein product is CASSVERSSTDTQYF.